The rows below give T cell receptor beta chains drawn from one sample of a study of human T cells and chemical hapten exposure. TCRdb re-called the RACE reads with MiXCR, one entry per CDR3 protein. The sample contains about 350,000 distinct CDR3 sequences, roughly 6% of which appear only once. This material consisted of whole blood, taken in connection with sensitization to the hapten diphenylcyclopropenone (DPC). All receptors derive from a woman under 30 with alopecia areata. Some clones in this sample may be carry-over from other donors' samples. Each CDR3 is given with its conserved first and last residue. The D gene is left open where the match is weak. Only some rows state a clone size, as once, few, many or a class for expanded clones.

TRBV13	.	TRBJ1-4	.	TGTGCCAGCAGCTCCCGTAGCAGGCCAAATGCGATAAGGGCAACTAATGAAAAACTGTTTTTT	CASSSRSRPNAIRATNEKLFF
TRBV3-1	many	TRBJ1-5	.	TGTGCAAGCGGGCAGCTAGATCAGCCCCAGCATTTT	CASGQLDQPQHF
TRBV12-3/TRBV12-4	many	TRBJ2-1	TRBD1	TGTGCCAGCAGACTCGGACAGGGCGGAGTCTCCTACAATGAGCAGTTCTTC	CASRLGQGGVSYNEQFF
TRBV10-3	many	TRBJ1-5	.	TGTGCCATCAGTGGGGACGGTAGCAATCAGCCCCAGCATTTT	CAISGDGSNQPQHF
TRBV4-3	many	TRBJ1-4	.	TGCGCCAGCAGCCAAGCAGGGGACGTTAATGAAAAACTGTTTTTT	CASSQAGDVNEKLFF
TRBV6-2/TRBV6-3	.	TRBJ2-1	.	TGTGCCAGCAGCCCCGAAGCGGATGAGCAGTTCTTC	CASSPEADEQFF
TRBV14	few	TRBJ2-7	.	TGTGCCAGCAGCCAAGGGACGGGGTGTCACTTC	CASSQGTGCHF
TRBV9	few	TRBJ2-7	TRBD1	TGTGCCAGCAGTACAGGGGGGACGGGGTACGAGCAGTACTTC	CASSTGGTGYEQYF
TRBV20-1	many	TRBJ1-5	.	TGCAGTGCTACCCGGGACTTAACTTTCTATAGCAATCAGCCCCAGCATTTT	CSATRDLTFYSNQPQHF
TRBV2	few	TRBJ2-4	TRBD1	TGTGCCAGCAGTCCCATGACAGGGAATGGGGAAAACATTCAGTACTTC	CASSPMTGNGENIQYF
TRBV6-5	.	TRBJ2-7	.	TGTGCCAGCAGTTACGGTGGAGTAGCAATTACACATGAGCAGTACTTC	CASSYGGVAITHEQYF
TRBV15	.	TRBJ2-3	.	TGTGCCACCACCGCCCAAGGGGGGGCGGGGGATACGCAGTATTTT	CATTAQGGAGDTQYF
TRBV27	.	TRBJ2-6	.	TGTGCCAGCCCTGCAGGAAGGCAGGGAGGCTCTGGGGCCAACGTCCTGACTTTC	CASPAGRQGGSGANVLTF
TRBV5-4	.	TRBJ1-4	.	TGTGCCAGCAGCTTAGGTGGGGTGGCCGAAAAACTGTTTTTT	CASSLGGVAEKLFF
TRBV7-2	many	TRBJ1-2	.	TGTGCCAGCAGCTTGAGCGTCTCTGGCTACACCTTC	CASSLSVSGYTF